A single sample is the source of the 27 T cell receptor beta chains below, sequenced in a study of Graves' ophthalmopathy and Graves' hyperthyroidism. The study amplified TCR beta CDR3 regions using RNA transcripts. Scientists carried out first-round RT-PCR using HTBI primers and then a second-round multiplex PCR. MiXCR, applied by TCRdb to the multiplex PCR reads, yields one record per CDR3 protein. The sample consists of around 1,200,000 distinct CDR3 sequences, about two fifths of them appearing once. The sequenced material came from peripheral blood or thyroid tissue (not recorded which). These receptors all come from an adult man with Graves' hyperthyroidism.

This chain links TRBV2 with TRBJ2-4; the match to TRBD1 covers 11 bases. The CDR3 has 14 amino acids. Looked up from germline, CDR1 is SNHLY and CDR2 is FYNNEI. V shed 5 bases and J 7 bases; nucleotides not matched to a gene: 4. The CDR3 reads CASSPGQGANIQYF. The CDR3 bases are TGTGCCAGCAGTCCTGGACAGGGGGCGAACATTCAGTACTTC.

V is TRBV5-1 and J is TRBJ2-7; D not resolved. This CDR3 is 14 amino acids long. Trimming cost V 7 bases and J 1 base, with 15 bases left between them. In germline, CDR1 is SGHRS, CDR2 YFSETQ. The CDR3 DNA is TGCGCCAGCTACTCTGGAAGGTCGTCCTACGAGCAGTACTTC. Its protein product is CASYSGRSSYEQYF. Drawing the rest from reference TRBV5-1 and TRBJ2-7, the complete variable domain is KAGVTQTPRYLIKTRGQQVTLSCSPISGHRSVSWYQQTPGQGLQFLFEYFSETQRNKGNFPGRFSGRQFSNSRSEMNVSTLELGDSALYLCASYSGRSSYEQYFGPGTRLTVT.

This clonotype showed up many times. The chain couples TRBV29-1 to TRBJ2-7; possible D gene TRBD2, 6 bases. CDR3 length: 13 residues. Germline values: CDR1 SQVTM, CDR2 ANQGSEA. Between the trimmed V and J ends, which lost 3 bases and 7 bases, there was a span of 16 bases. The DNA for the CDR3 is TGCAGCGTTGATTCCCCGGGAGCAAGGGAGCAGTACTTC. Its protein is CSVDSPGAREQYF.

V and J are TRBV12-3 or TRBV12-4 and TRBJ2-2; 12 positions agree with TRBD2. The CDR3 covers 15 residues. V shed 7 bases, J shed 6 bases, and the junction held 6 bases outside the gene matches. The CDR3 here is CASKTSGRGPGELFF. Written as DNA, the CDR3 is TGTGCCAGCAAGACTAGCGGGAGAGGACCCGGGGAGCTGTTTTTT.

The chain uses TRBV7-9 and TRBJ1-6; D is possibly TRBD1 (5 bases). In germline, CDR1 is SEHNR, CDR2 FQNEAQ (reference sequence). V lost 4 bases, J lost 12 bases, and 22 bases lay in between. The length of the CDR3 is 16 residues. The CDR3 spells CASSWGWGSPTGPLHF. The CDR3 DNA sequence: TGTGCCAGCAGCTGGGGGTGGGGGAGCCCAACCGGACCCCTCCACTTT.

About this clonotype itself: This may arise from a read error, as a much more abundant clone is one base away. V gene TRBV7-2 combines with J gene TRBJ2-7, with TRBD1 matching 10 bases. Trimming cost V 1 base and J 7 bases; bases outside gene matches: 7. CDR1 and CDR2 from the germline V gene are SGHTA and FQGNSA. The length of the CDR3 is 15 residues. The CDR3 reads CASSLDETGGGEQYF. The DNA of the CDR3 is TGTGCCAGCAGCTTAGATGAGACAGGGGGCGGGGAGCAGTACTTC.

Points on this clonotype: This sequence may be a read error, since a much larger clone differs from it by one base. The chain links TRBV12-3 or TRBV12-4 to TRBJ2-5; the D gene is possibly TRBD1 (6 bases). The length of the CDR3 is 13 residues. Trimming removed 5 bases from V and 9 bases from J, with 16 bases in between. The CDR3 nucleotides read TGTGCCAGCAGTCTCGACAGGTTTAGCGCCCAGTACTTC. Protein product: CASSLDRFSAQYF.

There are a few counts of this clonotype. The chain couples TRBV5-1 to TRBJ2-7, with D possibly TRBD2 on 6 matching bases. The CDR3 consists of 15 residues. The V end lost 0 bases, the J end lost 4 bases, and 14 bases lay between the germline ends. Germline V gene lookup returns CDR1 SGHRS and CDR2 YFSETQ. DNA of the CDR3: TGCGCCAGCAGCTTGGGGTTAGCGGAGTCTTACGAGCAGTACTTC. This gives the protein CASSLGLAESYEQYF.

This clonotype was counted ten times or more. The genes are TRBV7-9 and TRBJ1-5; the D is unclear. The germline V gene encodes CDR1 SEHNR and CDR2 FQNEAQ (reference sequence). The CDR3 runs 14 residues. V lost 5 bases to trimming and J lost 2 bases, with 10 bases between them. The CDR3 spells CASSGEGGNQPQHF. CDR3 nucleotide sequence: TGTGCCAGCAGCGGTGAAGGCGGCAATCAGCCCCAGCATTTT.

The chain combines TRBV7-9 with TRBJ1-5; 7 bases map to TRBD1. The V and J ends lost 8 bases and 0 bases, in that order; junction bases with no gene match: 10. Germline loops: CDR1 SEHNR, CDR2 FQNEAQ (reference sequence). The length of the CDR3 is 16 residues. The CDR3 nucleotides read TGTGCCAGCCGTGGGACAGCGGGATATAGCAATCAGCCCCAGCATTTT. Translation gives CASRGTAGYSNQPQHF.

At least ten counts were recorded for this clonotype. This chain connects TRBV12-3 or TRBV12-4 to TRBJ1-1; a weak D match, TRBD1 (5 bases). The ends were cut back, 8 bases at V and 1 base at J, with 14 bases in the middle. This CDR3 is 14 amino acids long. The CDR3 coding sequence is TGTGCCAGCTGCGCGTGGGGCCGGAACACTGAAGCTTTCTTT. Protein sequence: CASCAWGRNTEAFF.

V and J are TRBV12-3 or TRBV12-4 and TRBJ1-2; 7 nucleotides match TRBD1. CDR3 size: 14 residues. Trimming took 7 bases from V and 5 from J; bases not matched to a gene: 10. CDR3 DNA: TGTGCCAGCACAGAGGGGGCGAGGAGATATGGCTACACCTTC. Translated, it gives CASTEGARRYGYTF.

A note on this clonotype: Mismatch with germline at one junction end may stem from a read error. The chain links TRBV10-3 to TRBJ2-2; a possible D gene is TRBD1 (6 bases). The CDR3 loop spans 14 amino acids. CDR1 ENHRY and CDR2 SYGVKD come from the germline V gene. The CDR3, as DNA: TGTGCCAGCAGTGAAGGGACACACGTAGGGGAGCTGTTTTTT. This encodes CASSEGTHVGELFF.

The V gene is TRBV29-1, the J gene TRBJ2-7; 12 bases align to TRBD2. Germline assignment: CDR1 SQVTM and CDR2 ANQGSEA. The J segment lost 6 bases and the V segment lost 8 bases, leaving 11 bases of the junction unmatched. This CDR3 contains 14 residues. CDR3 in DNA: TGCAGCTTAGCTAGCGGGGGGGCCTTGTTCGAGCAGTACTTC. This codes for CSLASGGALFEQYF.

This clonotype was recorded many times. This rearrangement joins TRBV20-1 to TRBJ2-5, with a weak D call TRBD1 (6 bases). There are 15 residues in the CDR3. Looked up from germline, CDR1 is DFQATT and CDR2 is SNEGSKA (reference sequence). Trimming pared 5 bases from V and 0 bases from J, leaving 16 bases between. CDR3 sequence (DNA): TGCAGTGCTGAGGCACTACAGGGATACCAAGAGACCCAGTACTTC. This encodes CSAEALQGYQETQYF.

Details on this clonotype: A much larger clone is a single base away; this may be a read error. This chain links TRBV10-3 with TRBJ1-1; no clear D. Per germline, CDR1 ENHRY and CDR2 SYGVKD. V shed 5 bases and J shed 4 bases, with 11 bases lying between them. This CDR3 contains 13 residues. CDR3 residues: CAISRIGATEAFF. CDR3 sequence (DNA): TGTGCCATCAGTCGCATTGGCGCCACTGAAGCTTTCTTT.

This clonotype has a count of ten or more. CDR3 nucleotides: TGCGCCAGCGAGGACAGCCGGTCTGGGGCCAACGTCCTGACTTTC. Residues: CASEDSRSGANVLTF. The chain carries TRBV5-1 and TRBJ2-6, with a possible D match to TRBD1 (6 bases). V shed 7 bases and J shed 1 base, with 12 bases lying between them. The CDR3 covers 15 residues. CDR1 is SGHRS, CDR2 YFSETQ, per germline. The full variable domain, in which reference TRBV5-1 and TRBJ2-6 provide the parts outside the CDR3, is KAGVTQTPRYLIKTRGQQVTLSCSPISGHRSVSWYQQTPGQGLQFLFEYFSETQRNKGNFPGRFSGRQFSNSRSEMNVSTLELGDSALYLCASEDSRSGANVLTFGAGSRLTVL.

This chain joins TRBV2 and TRBJ2-7; tentative D call: TRBD2 (5 bases). Germline V CDR1 and CDR2: SNHLY, FYNNEI. The CDR3 is 17 residues long. V was trimmed by 6 bases and J by 2 bases, leaving 23 bases between them. CDR3 sequence: CASRLGSRLTAAYEQYF. The CDR3 nucleotides are TGTGCCAGCAGACTGGGTTCCAGACTAACGGCCGCCTACGAGCAGTACTTC.

Ten or more counts support this clonotype. The V and J genes are TRBV7-2 and TRBJ2-7; D possibly uses TRBD1 or TRBD2 (5 bases each). Germline V gene data show CDR1 as SGHTA and CDR2 as FQGNSA. Between the trimmed V and J ends, which lost 3 bases and 0 bases, there was a span of 12 bases. The CDR3 length is 15 residues. DNA of the CDR3: TGTGCCAGCAGCTTTTATCCGGGGCCCTCCTACGAGCAGTACTTC. Its protein is CASSFYPGPSYEQYF.

A remark on this clonotype: One junction end disagrees with the germline gene, perhaps due to a read error. The chain couples TRBV4-1 to TRBJ1-6, with TRBD1 as a possible D gene (6 bases). The CDR3 totals 16 residues. The germline gives CDR1 MGHRA, CDR2 YSYEKL. CDR3 region: CASSQGSQGWNSPLHF. The CDR3 DNA is TGTGCCAGCAGCCAAGGCTCGCAGGGGTGGAATTCACCCCTCCACTTT.

With regard to this clonotype: At one of its ends the junction is not consistent with the germline gene, which may arise from a read error. V gene TRBV20-1 combines with J gene TRBJ2-5; 7 bases fit TRBD1. CDR3 length: 17 amino acids. Germline V lookup: CDR1 DFQATT, CDR2 SNEGSKA (reference sequence). CDR3 in amino acids: CSAGDSRQGTYQETQYF. The DNA for the CDR3 is TGCAGTGCTGGAGATTCCAGACAGGGCACGTACCAAGAGACCCAGTACTTC.

This clonotype is a singleton in its sample. The rearrangement joins TRBV2 to TRBJ2-7, with no clear D. From germline, CDR1 is SNHLY and CDR2 FYNNEI. This CDR3 has 15 residues. Deletions cut 3 bases from V and 0 bases from J, with 12 bases between. The CDR3 reads CASSDGVAISYEQYF. CDR3 DNA: TGTGCCAGCAGTGATGGGGTAGCCATCTCCTACGAGCAGTACTTC. The full variable domain, with the rest looked up from reference TRBV2 and TRBJ2-7, is EPEVTQTPSHQVTQMGQEVILRCVPISNHLYFYWYRQILGQKVEFLVSFYNNEISEKSEIFDDQFSVERPDGSNFTLKIRSTKLEDSAMYFCASSDGVAISYEQYFGPGTRLTVT.

This clonotype has a count of ten or more. The chain recombines TRBV20-1 with TRBJ2-7; 9 bases align to TRBD1. There are 14 residues in the CDR3. In germline, CDR1 is DFQATT, CDR2 SNEGSKA (reference sequence). Unmatched junction bases numbered 10, after V lost 6 bases and J lost 4 bases. The CDR3 is CSAEQGQGGYEQYF. In DNA form, the CDR3 reads TGCAGTGCAGAGCAGGGACAGGGTGGATACGAGCAGTACTTC.

The sample holds a few counts of this clonotype. This rearrangement joins TRBV12-3 or TRBV12-4 to TRBJ2-7, with 11 nucleotides matching TRBD2. J was trimmed by 2 bases and V by 7 bases; bases with no gene match: 7. This CDR3 is built from 15 residues. CDR3 DNA: TGTGCCAGCATCCTACTAGCGGGGGCGACCTACGAGCAGTACTTC. Residues: CASILLAGATYEQYF.

The rearrangement joins TRBV20-1 to TRBJ2-5; D might be TRBD2 (5 bases). This CDR3 is 15 amino acids long. Germline values: CDR1 DFQATT, CDR2 SNEGSKA (reference sequence). Trimming left V 5 bases short and J 1 base short, with 17 bases between. This CDR3 is CSAGSDSATQETQYF. The CDR3 nucleotides read TGCAGTGCTGGCTCGGACTCGGCAACCCAAGAGACCCAGTACTTC.

This clonotype was counted many times. V gene TRBV20-1 combines with J gene TRBJ2-7, with D perhaps TRBD2 (5 bases). V was pared by 3 bases and J by 2 bases, with 14 bases between. CDR1 is DFQATT and CDR2 is SNEGSKA in the germline V gene (reference sequence). CDR3 length: 14 amino acids. DNA for the CDR3: TGCAGTGCTAGCTTGGCAGCGGAGACCTACGAGCAGTACTTC. Residues: CSASLAAETYEQYF.

Remarks on this clonotype: A read error may account for a junction end that differs from germline. The chain has TRBV7-2 and TRBJ2-2, with 12 positions matching TRBD2. The CDR3 runs 17 residues. Looked up from germline, CDR1 is SGHTA and CDR2 is FQGNSA. CDR3 protein: CASSLSPGLAGTGELSW. The CDR3 bases are TGTGCCAGCAGCTTAAGTCCTGGACTAGCGGGAACCGGGGAGCTGTCTTGG.